This T cell receptor beta chain was profiled in a study of T cell changes during pregnancy in multiple sclerosis. V lost 8 bases to trimming and J lost 5 bases; unmatched junction nucleotides: 13. Germline V CDR1 and CDR2: MGHRA, YSYEKL. The CDR3 is 15 residues long. The repertoire was sequenced with immunoSEQ multiplex PCR; TCRdb's copy has only in-frame clones and lacks some. Among about 36,000 clones listed, about 89% were seen once. The material was CD8+ T cells from peripheral blood mononuclear cells, obtained in the third trimester of pregnancy. The rearrangement uses TRBV4-1 and TRBJ1-2; 8 bases are shared with TRBD1. The origin of this receptor is a female donor with multiple sclerosis, enrolled in a pregnancy study. The CDR3 DNA sequence: TGCGCCAGCCGCCTCGACGGACAGGGAGAATATGGCTACACCTTC. The encoded protein is CASRLDGQGEYGYTF.